The clone carrying this TCR beta chain was seen only once. The sample comes from a study of blood T cell repertoires in COVID-19. Study details: PBMCs, B-cell-depleted T cells, or T cells were the source of the cDNA or gDNA that made up the material.

Authors' processing steps: How many nucleated cells were present was estimated from reference gene primer amplification. Repertoires were generated with immunoSEQ multiplex PCR, while TCRdb's copy carries only in-frame clones and drops some. The DNA gave D and trimming, while V, J and clone size come from that table. The table has over 45,000 clones, almost 90% seen once. The receptor's source is a man between 60 and 70 years old with active COVID-19. Sequencing was carried out using peripheral blood.

The CDR3 DNA sequence: TGCGCCAGCAGCCAGCGGGAGTGGGGGGCAGATACGCAGTATTTT. Translation gives CASSQREWGADTQYF. This chain connects TRBV4-1 to TRBJ2-3; 7 bases are shared with TRBD2. This CDR3 spans 15 amino acids. Germline assignment: CDR1 MGHRA and CDR2 YSYEKL. Trimming at V came to 3 bases and at J to 4 bases, leaving 7 bases not matched to a gene.